Given below is one T cell receptor beta chain in context. Its antigen remains unknown. An Oncomine TCR Beta short-read assay was used to sequence the DNA from cultured CD4+ T cells. A single record per CDR3 protein comes from TCRdb applying MiXCR to the PCR reads. The table includes around 19,000 distinct CDR3 sequences, approximately 50% detected once. Treatment in this sample: roughly ten-day PBMC culture with coronavirus spike peptide pools or control peptides (ViraFEST assay). Half-medium changes with fresh IL-2 medium occurred on days 3 and 7. CD4+ T cells were isolated by negative selection after less than 11 days of culture. The data are from a study of vaccination and CD4 T cells after COVID-19. Background on the study: SARS-CoV-2, HCoV-NL63, HCoV-OC43 and HCoV-229E supplied the overlapping spike peptides used to stimulate cells. Control cultures, each given a CEFX pool, an HIV-1 Nef pool, or no peptide, were included.

Sequencing input: CD4+ T cells from blood, cultured in vitro. The receptor's source is a human donor who had recovered from COVID-19.

The CDR3 region has the DNA TGTGCCAGCAGTGGGAGGGCGGCGCAGCCCCAGCATTTT. Its protein is CASSGRAAQPQHF. The chain has TRBV7-2 and TRBJ1-5; D call uncertain. Germline lookup yields CDR1 SGHTA and CDR2 FQGNSA. The V end was cut by 6 bases, the J end by 7 bases, with 13 bases between. The CDR3 extends over 13 amino acids.